This T cell receptor (beta chain) was obtained from a study of T cell repertoires in cytomegalovirus infection. Via MiXCR, TCRdb re-called the reads, giving one row per CDR3 protein. The data show about half a million distinct CDR3 sequences, 40% to 50% seen once. On this clonotype itself: No antigen is known for it.

The CDR3 sequence is 18 residues long. Germline V gives CDR1 SGHAT, CDR2 FQNNGV. With V trimmed by 5 bases and J by 2 bases, 16 bases remained unmatched. The chain recombines TRBV11-2 with TRBJ2-3; 7 bases fit TRBD1. Sequencing used cultured PBMCs, obtained from culture after CMV antigen stimulation. This TCR came from a human donor in good health (CMV status not recorded). Some clones in this sample may be carry-over from other donors' samples. This CDR3 is CASSLGDSLNVITDTQYF. CDR3 sequence (DNA): TGTGCCAGCAGCCTAGGGGACAGTCTAAACGTAATCACAGATACGCAGTATTTT.